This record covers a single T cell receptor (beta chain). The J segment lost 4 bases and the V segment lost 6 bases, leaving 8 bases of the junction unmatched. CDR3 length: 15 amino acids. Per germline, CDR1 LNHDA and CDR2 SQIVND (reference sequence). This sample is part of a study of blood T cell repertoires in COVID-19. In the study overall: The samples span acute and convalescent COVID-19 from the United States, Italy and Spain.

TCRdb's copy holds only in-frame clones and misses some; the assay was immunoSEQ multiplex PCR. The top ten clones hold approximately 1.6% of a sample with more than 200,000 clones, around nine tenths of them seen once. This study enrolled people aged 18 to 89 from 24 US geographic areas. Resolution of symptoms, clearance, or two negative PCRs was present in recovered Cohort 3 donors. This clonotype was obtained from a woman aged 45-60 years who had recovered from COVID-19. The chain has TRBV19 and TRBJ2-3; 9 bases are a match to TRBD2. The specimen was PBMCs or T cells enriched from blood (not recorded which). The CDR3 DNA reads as TGTGCCAGTAGGCCTATAGCGGGAGTATCAGATACGCAGTATTTT. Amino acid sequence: CASRPIAGVSDTQYF.